The 19 T cell receptor beta chains below all came from one sample that was sequenced in a study of Tregs in tolerant kidney transplant recipients. The assay was immunoSEQ multiplex PCR, and TCRdb's table has in-frame clones only and misses some. The specimen's table records roughly 2,400 clones. Related graft donors supplied nonmyeloablative bone marrow transplants, and mixed chimerism was transient. The source material was CD8+ T cells from blood (PBMCs), sampled 6 months after the transplant. The source of these receptors is a human patient who received a combined kidney and bone marrow transplant. Some T cells here may be from the graft donor.

Comment on this clone: The CDR3 extends 3 residues past the end of the read, so its final part is completed from the germline J gene. This rearrangement joins TRBV20-1 to TRBJ1-1, with unresolved D. Germline assignment: CDR1 DFQATT and CDR2 SNEGSKA (reference sequence). The V gene lost 1 base and the J gene lost 1 base, with 10 bases spanning the gap. This CDR3 spans 14 amino acids. Partial CDR3 DNA: TGCAGTGCTAGAGTAGTGGCGGGGAACACTGAA. As protein: CSARVVAGNTE. In full, the CDR3 reads CSARVVAGNTEAFF.

A word on this clone: The read falls 3 residues short of the CDR3 end, and the missing part is taken from the germline J gene. The V and J genes are TRBV5-1 and TRBJ2-1; D is possibly TRBD2 (5 bases). There are 14 residues in the CDR3. Germline CDR1 is SGHRS and CDR2 is YFSETQ. Trimming removed 1 base from V and 5 bases from J, with 10 bases in between. Partial CDR3 DNA: TGCGCCAGCAGCTTGTGGACTGGCGACAATGAG. It translates to CASSLWTGDNE. The complete CDR3 sequence is CASSLWTGDNEQFF.

Points on this clone: The CDR3 end lies 3 residues beyond the end of the read and is filled in from the germline J gene. The V call is TRBV19, the J call TRBJ1-1; TRBD1 is a possible D gene (5 bases). Germline V gene data show CDR1 as LNHDA and CDR2 as SQIVND (reference sequence). The CDR3 is 14 residues long. Trimming took off 7 bases at V and 5 bases at J, with 17 bases between the two ends. The CDR3 here is CASTLTGGGTEAFF. The CDR3 bases that were read are TGTGCCAGTACTCTAACCGGGGGGGGAACTGAA.

In the case of this clone: Read sequence stops 3 residues before the CDR3 end, and the germline J gene provides the missing end. This rearrangement joins TRBV24-1 to TRBJ1-3; D is perhaps TRBD1 (5 bases). This CDR3 contains 14 residues. V lost 3 bases and J 0 bases, leaving 5 bases between the germline ends. The germline V gene encodes CDR1 KGHDR and CDR2 SFDVKD. The CDR3 sequence: CATSDTGSGNTIYF. The CDR3 DNA, read in part, is TGTGCCACCAGTGATACAGGCTCTGGAAACACC.

On this clone: Read data end 3 residues before the CDR3 end; the end is taken from the germline J gene. This chain connects TRBV4-1 to TRBJ2-7; 7 positions match TRBD1. Per the germline V gene, CDR1 is MGHRA and CDR2 is YSYEKL. The CDR3 totals 14 residues. J gave up 6 bases and V 1 base, and 6 bases lay outside the gene matches. CDR3 DNA, as far as it was read: TGCGCCAGCAGCCAAGCTCCGGGACAGTCCGAG. Translated, it gives CASSQAPGQSE. The entire CDR3 protein reads CASSQAPGQSEQYF.

As regards this clone: Read sequence stops 3 residues before the CDR3 end, and the germline J gene provides the missing end. V gene TRBV19 combines with J gene TRBJ2-2, with TRBD1 matching 7 bases. V was pared by 5 bases and J by 6 bases, with 9 bases of the junction left unmatched. This CDR3 has 15 amino acids. Per the germline V gene, CDR1 is LNHDA and CDR2 is SQIVND (reference sequence). CDR3 residues: CASSPWTGYPGELFF. CDR3 bases read: TGTGCCAGTAGTCCGTGGACAGGATATCCCGGGGAG. The full variable domain, with the rest looked up from reference TRBV19 and TRBJ2-2, is DGGITQSPKYLFRKEGQNVTLSCEQNLNHDAMYWYRQDPGQGLRLIYYSQIVNDFQKGDIAEGYSVSREKKESFPLTVTSAQKNPTAFYLCASSPWTGYPGELFFGEGSRLTVL.

To note about this clone: The read comes to an end 3 residues before the CDR3 does, leaving the germline J gene to fill in the end. The chain joins TRBV5-6 to TRBJ1-1, with 7 nucleotides matching TRBD1. The CDR3 consists of 14 residues. From germline, CDR1 is SGHDT and CDR2 YYEEEE. V gave up 0 bases and J gave up 5 bases; unmatched junction bases: 4. Here the CDR3 reads CASSLGRGRTEAFF. The covered CDR3 bases are TGTGCCAGCAGCTTGGGCAGGGGGAGGACTGAA.

Concerning this clone: The sequenced fragment ends 3 residues before the CDR3 boundary, so the rest is inferred from the germline J gene. This sequence joins TRBV20-1 and TRBJ2-7; TRBD2 aligns across 7 bases. The junction had 10 bases not matched to a gene; V was cut back by 5 bases and J by 3 bases. The CDR3 totals 14 residues. Germline CDR1 DFQATT, CDR2 SNEGSKA (reference sequence). The sequenced CDR3 bases are TGCAGTGCTGTGTTCGCGGGAGTTGGCTACGAG. The encoded protein is CSAVFAGVGYE. The CDR3 reads in full as CSAVFAGVGYEQYF.

With regard to this clone: The read is 3 residues too short to cover the CDR3 end, so that end is filled in from the germline J gene. The chain links TRBV7-9 to TRBJ2-5; 7 bases are a match to TRBD2. The germline gives CDR1 SEHNR, CDR2 FQNEAQ (reference sequence). The V gene end was trimmed by 2 bases and the J gene end by 3 bases; junction bases not matched to a gene: 0. This CDR3 is built from 13 residues. This chain's CDR3 is CASSLLAEETQYF. The covered CDR3 bases are TGTGCCAGCAGCTTACTAGCGGAAGAGACC.

As concerns this clone: The read terminates 3 residues before the CDR3 end, so the remaining end is supplied by the germline J gene. The chain recombines TRBV29-1 with TRBJ2-1; TRBD1 aligns across 7 bases. V shed 7 bases, J shed 2 bases, and the junction held 14 bases outside the gene matches. Germline V CDR1 and CDR2: SQVTM, ANQGSEA. This CDR3 region has 16 residues. CDR3 region: CSASLNRGRAYNEQFF. The DNA read from the CDR3 is TGCAGCGCCAGCCTAAACAGGGGTCGGGCCTACAATGAG.

This clone is classed as large by frequency. Read data end 3 residues before the CDR3 end; the end is taken from the germline J gene. The rearrangement uses TRBV30 and TRBJ1-1; D ambiguous. Germline CDR1 is GTSNPN and CDR2 is SVGIG (reference sequence). CDR3 length: 11 amino acids. The CDR3 bases that were read are TGTGCCTGGAGTGTACTATCGGAA. Its translation: CAWSVLSE. The complete CDR3 sequence is CAWSVLSEAFF.

As for this clone: The CDR3 end lies 3 residues beyond the end of the read and is filled in from the germline J gene. This rearrangement joins TRBV7-9 to TRBJ2-3, with a possible D match to TRBD1 (6 bases). Germline V gene data show CDR1 as SEHNR and CDR2 as FQNEAQ (reference sequence). With 5 bases removed from V and 4 bases from J, the gap between germline ends came to 13 bases. The length of the CDR3 is 14 residues. CDR3 DNA, as far as it was read: TGTGCCAGCAGCGCCTACAGGGACCCAGATACG. Encoded protein: CASSAYRDPDT. In full, the CDR3 is CASSAYRDPDTQYF.

Points on this clone: The CDR3 end lies 3 residues beyond the end of the read and is filled in from the germline J gene. The chain joins TRBV19 to TRBJ1-5, with D possibly matching TRBD1 (5 bases). Trimming pared 3 bases from V and 2 bases from J, leaving 8 bases between. CDR1 is LNHDA and CDR2 is SQIVND in the germline V gene (reference sequence). This CDR3 comprises 14 residues. The sequenced part of the CDR3 DNA is TGTGCCAGTAGTATGAGCAGGGGCAATCAGCCC. Translating it yields CASSMSRGNQP. The CDR3 in full is CASSMSRGNQPQHF.

This clone is called medium-sized (0.01 to 0.1%) based on its frequency. The read falls 3 residues short of the CDR3 end, and the missing part is taken from the germline J gene. The rearrangement uses TRBV19 and TRBJ2-4, with TRBD2 matching over 7 bases. The V gene's germline CDR1 is LNHDA and CDR2 SQIVND (reference sequence). This CDR3 is 12 amino acids long. The sequenced part of the CDR3 DNA is TGTGCCAGTAGTCTTATAGCGGGTGTT. Translated, it gives CASSLIAGV. The CDR3 in its entirety is CASSLIAGVQYF.

Note on this clone: Read sequence stops 3 residues before the CDR3 end, and the germline J gene provides the missing end. This chain connects TRBV6-4 to TRBJ1-3; 11 bases are shared with TRBD1. V was clipped by 4 bases and J by 0 bases; unmatched bases: 8. The CDR3 consists of 18 residues. Germline CDR1 and CDR2: MRHNA and SNTAGT. CDR3 DNA, as far as it was read: TGTGCCAGCAGTGGCTCTAAGGGACAGGGGGACTCTGGAAACACC. Translation gives CASSGSKGQGDSGNT. From start to end, the CDR3 is CASSGSKGQGDSGNTIYF.

This clone is labeled large (0.1 to 1%) based on frequency. Coverage ceases 3 residues before the CDR3 finishes, and the germline J gene fills in the end. The rearrangement joins TRBV5-8 to TRBJ2-7, with D possibly matching TRBD2 (6 bases). CDR3 length equals 13 residues. Germline V CDR1 and CDR2: SGHTS, YDEGEE. The V end lost 4 bases, the J end lost 2 bases, and 10 bases lay between the germline ends. The CDR3 loop is CASSPTRTYEQYF. The DNA read from the CDR3 is TGTGCCAGCAGCCCGACTAGGACCTACGAG.

Points on this clone: The DNA ends 3 residues before the CDR3 does, and the rest of the CDR3 is filled in from the germline J gene. The chain is built from TRBV20-1 and TRBJ1-3; a possible D gene is TRBD1 (6 bases). Trimming pared 4 bases from V and 4 bases from J, leaving 14 bases between. The CDR3 contains 14 residues. Germline loops: CDR1 DFQATT, CDR2 SNEGSKA (reference sequence). The sequenced part of the CDR3 DNA is TGCAGTGCTAATGGAGGGGGTCCCGGAAACACC. Protein sequence: CSANGGGPGNT. The whole CDR3 protein reads CSANGGGPGNTIYF.

In the case of this clone: The read gets to within 3 residues of the CDR3 end, and the germline J gene fills in the rest. The chain has TRBV5-1 and TRBJ2-5; 9 bases map to TRBD2. The CDR3 has 16 amino acids. The J segment lost 0 bases and the V segment lost 1 base, leaving 4 bases of the junction unmatched. Germline values: CDR1 SGHRS, CDR2 YFSETQ. The chain's CDR3 is CASSLPLAGYQETQYF. CDR3 DNA (partial): TGCGCCAGCAGCTTGCCACTAGCGGGTTACCAAGAGACC.

A word on this clone: With the read ending 3 residues before the CDR3 end, the germline J gene is used to fill in that end. The chain is built from TRBV5-6 and TRBJ2-7; 10 nucleotides align to TRBD1. CDR1 is SGHDT, CDR2 YYEEEE, per germline. The V and J ends lost 4 bases and 2 bases, in that order; junction bases with no gene match: 6. The CDR3 is 15 amino acids. The sequenced part of the CDR3 DNA is TGTGCCAGCAGCGTCCGGGACAGGGGACCCTACGAG. It is translated as CASSVRDRGPYE. In full, the CDR3 reads CASSVRDRGPYEQYF.